This T cell receptor (beta chain) was profiled in a study of brain T cells in children with intractable seizures. Sequencing used immunoSEQ multiplex PCR; TCRdb keeps in-frame clones, though not all of them. The top ten clones hold 5% to 7% of a sample with 340,000 or so clones, over 85% of them seen once. Time point meaning: blood from clinic visit 5 months post-surgery; TSC patient then seizure free. This sequence originates from a boy under three years old with tuberous sclerosis and intractable seizures. The specimen was peripheral blood, collected more than 4 months after surgery.

As DNA, the CDR3 is TGCGCCAGCAGCCAAGTTGCGGGAGGTACTAATGGCTACACCTTC. Translated, it gives CASSQVAGGTNGYTF. V is TRBV4-1 and J is TRBJ1-2, with no clear D. This CDR3 has 15 amino acids. Trimming took 1 base from V and 6 from J, leaving 15 bases between them. CDR1 is MGHRA, CDR2 YSYEKL, per germline.